A single sample is the source of the 29 T cell receptor beta chains below, sequenced in a study of T cell changes during pregnancy in multiple sclerosis. TCRdb keeps only in-frame clones here, not all; method: immunoSEQ multiplex PCR. This table has approximately 48,000 clones, roughly nine tenths appearing once. Sequencing was performed on CD8+ T cells from peripheral blood mononuclear cells, taken before pregnancy. The source is a female donor with multiple sclerosis, enrolled in a pregnancy study.

CDR3 coding DNA: TGTGCCAGCAGCGGCGGCGGGGGGGCCGAGGGGGAGCAGTTCTTC. Translating it yields CASSGGGGAEGEQFF. The J gene is TRBJ2-1, the V gene TRBV9, with 9 bases lining up with TRBD2. J was trimmed by 10 bases and V by 3 bases; bases with no gene match: 11. The CDR3 loop spans 15 amino acids. The V gene's germline CDR1 is SGDLS and CDR2 YYNGEE. The variable domain in full, with the rest retrieved from reference TRBV9 and TRBJ2-1, is DSGVTQTPKHLITATGQRVTLRCSPRSGDLSVYWYQQSLDQGLQFLIQYYNGEERAKGNILERFSAQQFPDLHSELNLSSLELGDSALYFCASSGGGGAEGEQFFGPGTRLTVL.

The V call is TRBV5-6, the J call TRBJ1-2, with D tentatively TRBD1 (5 bases). V was cut by 7 bases and J by 4 bases, with 17 bases left in between. The CDR3 is 14 amino acids. CDR1 and CDR2 from the germline V gene are SGHDT and YYEEEE. The DNA of the CDR3 is TGTGCCAGCGGCCATGGGGCCAAAGGCTATGGCTACACCTTC. Amino acids: CASGHGAKGYGYTF.

The chain links TRBV27 to TRBJ1-2; 10 nucleotides line up with TRBD1. With V trimmed by 3 bases and J by 6 bases, 13 bases remained unmatched. Germline loops: CDR1 MNHEY, CDR2 SMNVEV (reference sequence). The CDR3 has 17 amino acids. The CDR3 nucleotides read TGTGCCAGCAGTTTCGGGACAGGGGATCCTGGGCGCAATGGCTACACCTTC. Its translation: CASSFGTGDPGRNGYTF.

This clone has a handful of counts. V usage is TRBV7-9 and J usage is TRBJ1-2; 10 bases map to TRBD1. From germline, CDR1 is SEHNR and CDR2 FQNEAQ (reference sequence). The J segment lost 6 bases and the V segment lost 3 bases, leaving 1 base of the junction unmatched. The CDR3 runs to 13 residues. The CDR3, as DNA: TGTGCCAGCAGCTTCGGGACAGGGGATGGCTACACCTTC. Translated: CASSFGTGDGYTF.

The V gene is TRBV27, the J gene TRBJ1-1; D possibly corresponds to TRBD1 (6 bases). Germline V gene sequence: CDR1 MNHEY, CDR2 SMNVEV (reference sequence). V shed 1 base and J shed 6 bases, with 12 bases lying between them. The CDR3 has 14 amino acids. The CDR3 coding sequence is TGTGCCAGCAGTTTATTGGGGGCGGGGGCTGAAGCTTTCTTT. This translates into CASSLLGAGAEAFF.

The rearrangement joins TRBV11-1 to TRBJ1-1; D is uncertain. Germline CDR1 is SGHAT and CDR2 is FQDESV (reference sequence). The CDR3 sequence is 14 residues long. V lost 5 bases and J lost 7, with 17 bases in between. The CDR3 sequence: CASSLAPGHHEAFF. CDR3 coding DNA: TGTGCCAGCAGCCTCGCGCCAGGCCACCATGAAGCTTTCTTT.

The chain couples TRBV11-2 to TRBJ2-1, with no clear D. Germline V lookup: CDR1 SGHAT, CDR2 FQNNGV. The CDR3 extends over 11 amino acids. V was pared by 2 bases and J by 9 bases, with 5 bases between. The CDR3 DNA reads as TGTGCCAGCAGCTTATTCAGTGAGCAGTTCTTC. Encoded protein: CASSLFSEQFF.

The chain has TRBV7-2 and TRBJ1-1; 7 nucleotides match TRBD1. After removal of 1 base from V and 0 bases from J, the junction contained 2 bases not matched to a gene. CDR1 and CDR2 from the germline V gene are SGHTA and FQGNSA. This CDR3 comprises 15 residues. The CDR3 here is CASSLGDRLNTEAFF. CDR3 coding DNA: TGTGCCAGCAGCTTAGGGGACAGACTGAACACTGAAGCTTTCTTT.

This sequence joins TRBV5-5 and TRBJ2-7; 8 bases align to TRBD2. This CDR3 comprises 16 residues. The V gene's germline CDR1 is SGHKS and CDR2 YYEKEE (reference sequence). V gave up 4 bases and J gave up 0 bases; unmatched junction bases: 9. The CDR3 DNA sequence: TGTGCCAGCAGCCAAGATATAGCGGGGAACTCCTACGAGCAGTACTTC. It encodes CASSQDIAGNSYEQYF.

The chain combines TRBV19 with TRBJ2-3; 12 bases agree with TRBD2. Unmatched junction bases numbered 5, after V lost 6 bases and J lost 1 base. CDR1 LNHDA and CDR2 SQIVND come from the germline V gene (reference sequence). The CDR3 runs 16 residues. CDR3: CASSGRLAGGTDTQYF. In nucleotides, the CDR3 is TGTGCCAGTAGCGGCCGACTAGCGGGGGGCACAGATACGCAGTATTTT.

The genes are TRBV7-6 and TRBJ2-2, with TRBD2 as a possible D gene (5 bases). Per the germline V gene, CDR1 is SGHVS and CDR2 is FNYEAQ. The V end lost 1 base, the J end lost 7 bases, and 10 bases lay between the germline ends. This CDR3 is built from 14 residues. CDR3 coding DNA: TGTGCCAGCAGCTTAGAGGCCGGGGACGGGGAGCTGTTTTTT. Translation gives CASSLEAGDGELFF.

The DNA of the CDR3 is TGTGCCAGCAGCTTAGCAGGGAGCGGGGGTGACGAGCAGTACTTC. It specifies CASSLAGSGGDEQYF. V is TRBV7-2 and J is TRBJ2-7; 8 bases line up with TRBD2. This CDR3 spans 15 amino acids. V gave up 0 bases and J gave up 5 bases; unmatched junction bases: 6. Germline V CDR1 and CDR2: SGHTA, FQGNSA.

This chain uses TRBV9 with TRBJ2-2, with D hard to call. Germline V gives CDR1 SGDLS, CDR2 YYNGEE. Trimming shortened V by 6 bases and J by 2 bases, and 8 bases separated the two germline ends. The CDR3 has 13 amino acids. The DNA for the CDR3 is TGTGCCAGCACCCCAGGAAACACCGGGGAGCTGTTTTTT. Translated, it gives CASTPGNTGELFF.

V is TRBV5-1 and J is TRBJ2-7; tentative D call: TRBD2 (6 bases). The CDR3 covers 15 residues. Germline V gene lookup returns CDR1 SGHRS and CDR2 YFSETQ. V was pared by 2 bases and J by 0 bases, with 12 bases between. CDR3 residues: CASSLFSGSSYEQYF. CDR3 nucleotides: TGCGCCAGCAGCTTATTTAGCGGAAGCTCCTACGAGCAGTACTTC.

In nucleotides, the CDR3 is TGTGCCAGCAGCCGAGGGACAGGGGAACAAGAGACCCAGTACTTC. Residues: CASSRGTGEQETQYF. V usage is TRBV9 and J usage is TRBJ2-5, with 10 bases matching TRBD1. J gave up 2 bases and V 4 bases, and 5 bases lay outside the gene matches. Germline lookup yields CDR1 SGDLS and CDR2 YYNGEE. This CDR3 comprises 15 residues.

The rearrangement uses TRBV19 and TRBJ2-1; no firm D call. The CDR3 length is 13 residues. Trimming pared 3 bases from V and 3 bases from J, leaving 6 bases between. Germline V gene data show CDR1 as LNHDA and CDR2 as SQIVND (reference sequence). The CDR3 protein is CASSITGYNEQFF. CDR3 DNA sequence: TGTGCCAGTAGTATTACGGGCTACAATGAGCAGTTCTTC.

The genes are TRBV4-3 and TRBJ1-1, with a tentative D call TRBD1 (5 bases). V lost 4 bases to trimming and J lost 6 bases, with 15 bases between them. CDR1 and CDR2 (germline): LGHNA, YSLEER. The CDR3 runs to 14 residues. As DNA, the CDR3 is TGCGCCAGCAGCCCAAAGACAGCGTACGCTGAAGCTTTCTTT. Its translation: CASSPKTAYAEAFF.

The rearrangement joins TRBV15 to TRBJ2-5; D is perhaps TRBD1 (5 bases). The CDR3 runs to 15 residues. The germline V gene encodes CDR1 LNHNV and CDR2 YYDKDF (reference sequence). Trimming pared 0 bases from V and 5 bases from J, leaving 13 bases between. CDR3 residues: CATSRDRRVRETQYF. In DNA form, the CDR3 reads TGTGCCACCAGCAGAGATCGCAGGGTTCGGGAGACCCAGTACTTC.

This chain uses TRBV12-5 with TRBJ1-1; D gene ambiguous. This CDR3 has 16 amino acids. The V gene lost 3 bases and the J gene lost 1 base, with 15 bases spanning the gap. Per the germline V gene, CDR1 is LGHNT and CDR2 is FRNRAP. The CDR3 loop reads CASGFDPVDTNTEAFF. The CDR3 DNA reads as TGTGCTAGTGGTTTTGACCCGGTTGACACGAACACTGAAGCTTTCTTT.

This rearrangement joins TRBV7-7 to TRBJ2-5; D remains ambiguous. Germline CDR1 and CDR2: SSHAT and FNYEAQ (reference sequence). Trimming took off 4 bases at V and 2 bases at J, with 17 bases between the two ends. The CDR3 is 16 residues long. The CDR3 loop reads CASSSGISAPQETQYF. CDR3 sequence (DNA): TGTGCCAGCAGCTCGGGTATTTCGGCCCCACAAGAGACCCAGTACTTC.

The chain is built from TRBV4-1 and TRBJ2-7; D might be TRBD1 (6 bases). In germline, CDR1 is MGHRA, CDR2 YSYEKL. Trimming shortened V by 4 bases and J by 4 bases, and 8 bases separated the two germline ends. The CDR3 spans 12 residues. CDR3 sequence reads: CASSPRGYEQYF. The CDR3 region has the DNA TGCGCCAGCAGCCCGAGGGGGTACGAGCAGTACTTC.

The rearrangement uses TRBV13 and TRBJ2-7; 10 positions agree with TRBD1. V trimming: 5 bases; J trimming: 7 bases; junction bases outside the gene matches: 11. The germline V gene has CDR1 PRHDT and CDR2 FYEKMQ (reference sequence). This CDR3 has 15 residues. CDR3 sequence: CASSGRTGGSGEQYF. In nucleotides, the CDR3 is TGTGCCAGCAGCGGGCGGACAGGGGGAAGTGGAGAGCAGTACTTC.

The CDR3 protein is CASSRTGSSSGTDTQYF. The CDR3 region has the DNA TGCGCCAGCAGCCGGACAGGGTCTTCGTCGGGCACAGATACGCAGTATTTT. V usage is TRBV4-3 and J usage is TRBJ2-3, with 8 nucleotides matching TRBD1. Trimming took 4 bases from V and 1 from J; bases not matched to a gene: 10. Looked up from germline, CDR1 is LGHNA and CDR2 is YSLEER. The CDR3 spans 17 residues.

In its sample, this clone was seen once. The chain combines TRBV13 with TRBJ1-1; TRBD1 aligns across 8 bases. Germline V gene data show CDR1 as PRHDT and CDR2 as FYEKMQ (reference sequence). The CDR3 runs 16 residues. V trimming: 5 bases; J trimming: 1 base; junction bases outside the gene matches: 9. The DNA for the CDR3 is TGTGCCAGCAGCGAAAACCCCGGGACAGGGAACACTGAAGCTTTCTTT. Encoded protein: CASSENPGTGNTEAFF.

The chain has TRBV27 and TRBJ2-5; 7 nucleotides align to TRBD1. This CDR3 has 13 residues. The J segment lost 5 bases and the V segment lost 6 bases, leaving 6 bases of the junction unmatched. Germline V gene sequence: CDR1 MNHEY, CDR2 SMNVEV (reference sequence). The CDR3 sequence: CASSQTGWETQYF. The CDR3 DNA reads as TGTGCCAGCAGCCAGACAGGGTGGGAGACCCAGTACTTC.

This sequence joins TRBV29-1 and TRBJ2-3; a weak D match, TRBD2 (5 bases). The CDR3 loop spans 14 amino acids. V lost 8 bases to trimming and J lost 6 bases, with 21 bases between them. Germline CDR1 and CDR2: SQVTM and ANQGSEA. The DNA of the CDR3 is TGCAGCACGATCGGGGATGGGCGCGGGGATACGCAGTATTTT. Protein sequence: CSTIGDGRGDTQYF.

The chain employs TRBV5-6 and TRBJ1-5; D is uncertain. Deletions cut 4 bases from V and 0 bases from J, with 2 bases between. The length of the CDR3 is 12 residues. Germline CDR1 SGHDT, CDR2 YYEEEE. The DNA for the CDR3 is TGTGCCAGCAGCCATAGCAATCAGCCCCAGCATTTT. It is translated as CASSHSNQPQHF. The whole variable domain, remainder taken from reference TRBV5-6 and TRBJ1-5, is DAGVTQSPTHLIKTRGQQVTLRCSPKSGHDTVSWYQQALGQGPQFIFQYYEEEERQRGNFPDRFSGHQFPNYSSELNVNALLLGDSALYLCASSHSNQPQHFGDGTRLSIL.

A remark on this clone: The sample has other DNA sequences that encode this CDR3 too. The V and J genes are TRBV7-9 and TRBJ1-2; D not resolved. The CDR3 loop spans 13 amino acids. The V end was cut by 0 bases, the J end by 3 bases, with 5 bases between. Germline-derived CDR1 and CDR2 are SEHNR and FQNEAQ (reference sequence). The CDR3 nucleotides read TGTGCCAGCAGCTTAGCGGGAGACTATGGCTACACCTTC. Translating it yields CASSLAGDYGYTF.

The chain combines TRBV9 with TRBJ2-1; tentative D call: TRBD2 (7 bases). The CDR3 has 13 residues. The V gene's germline CDR1 is SGDLS and CDR2 YYNGEE. The V gene lost 3 bases and the J gene lost 7 bases, with 11 bases spanning the gap. This CDR3 is CASSEGGWNEQFF. CDR3 nucleotide sequence: TGTGCCAGCAGCGAGGGGGGGTGGAATGAGCAGTTCTTC.